The present T cell receptor beta chain was sequenced within a study of spatial heterogeneity in lung cancer. Across the whole study: Sequencing of follow-up PBMC samples took place when they were available, at a median of approximately 2 years after resection.

Overall study findings and caveats: Resection saw ubiquitous expanded tumor TCRs appear in blood more than follow-up did.

The V gene's germline CDR1 is SNHLY and CDR2 FYNNEI. J gave up 8 bases and V 4 bases, and 9 bases lay outside the gene matches. The CDR3 consists of 15 residues. Time point: blood at routine non-recurrence follow-up after resection. Tumor, nontumor lung or frozen PBMC supplied whole RNA, sequenced without sorting. TCRdb re-derived calls from the 5' RACE reads in MiXCR, one entry per CDR3 protein. The data show fewer than 150,000 distinct CDR3 sequences, less than 14% seen once. This clonotype has a count of ten or more. Its cognate antigen is unknown. The sequence derives from a female donor with early-stage non-small cell lung cancer. The sequences come from PBMCs, collected at follow-up. This chain links TRBV2 with TRBJ2-1, with 9 bases matching TRBD2. CDR3 coding DNA: TGTGCCAGCAGTGTACTAGCGGGTGTACATTATGAGCAGTTCTTC. Amino acid sequence: CASSVLAGVHYEQFF.